The 2 T cell receptor beta chains below all came from one sample that was sequenced in a study of naive and memory T cell subsets. This sample's treatment: skin biopsy from saline-injected control site (resident skin T cells). Reverse transcription used DNase-treated unsorted total RNA, aiming for roughly 1 to 1,100 ng. The SP2 primer and nested alpha and beta constant region primers amplified ligated cDNA in four rounds. TCRdb reanalysed the UMI-ligation and nested PCR reads using MiXCR and keeps one entry per CDR3 protein. The sample lists thousands of distinct CDR3 sequences, about 4.3% seen once, with approximately 19% in the top ten. The sequencing used skin, collected from a saline injection site in the skin. The receptors derive from an adult in good health.

By share of the sample, this clonotype is medium-sized. The V call is TRBV4-3, the J call TRBJ2-3, with TRBD2 matching over 13 bases. Trimming took 1 base from V and 2 from J; bases not matched to a gene: 6. Germline-derived CDR1 and CDR2 are LGHNA and YSLEER. The CDR3 contains 18 residues. The CDR3 bases are TGCGCCAGCAGCCAAGGACTAGCGGGAGGACATATCACAGATACGCAGTATTTT. It is translated as CASSQGLAGGHITDTQYF.

This clonotype is termed medium-sized. The chain joins TRBV5-1 to TRBJ2-5; D is perhaps TRBD1 (5 bases). The germline V gene has CDR1 SGHRS and CDR2 YFSETQ. V was cut by 0 bases and J by 1 base, with 7 bases left in between. The CDR3 is 14 residues long. CDR3 DNA: TGCGCCAGCAGCTTGGTGGACACCCAAGAGACCCAGTACTTC. Translated, it gives CASSLVDTQETQYF.